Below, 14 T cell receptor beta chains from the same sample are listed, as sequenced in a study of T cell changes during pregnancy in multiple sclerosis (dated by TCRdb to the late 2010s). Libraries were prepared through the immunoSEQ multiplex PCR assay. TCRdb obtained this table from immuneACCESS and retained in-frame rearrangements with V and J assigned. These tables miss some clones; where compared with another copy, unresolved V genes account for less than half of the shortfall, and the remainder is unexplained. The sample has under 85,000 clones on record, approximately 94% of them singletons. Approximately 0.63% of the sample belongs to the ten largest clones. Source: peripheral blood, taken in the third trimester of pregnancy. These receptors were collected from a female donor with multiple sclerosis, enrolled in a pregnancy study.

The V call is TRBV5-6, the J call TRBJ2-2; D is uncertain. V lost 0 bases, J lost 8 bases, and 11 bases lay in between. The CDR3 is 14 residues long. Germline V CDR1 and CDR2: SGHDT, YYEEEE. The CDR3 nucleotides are TGTGCCAGCAGCTTGGTGGCAGGCGCGGGGGAGCTGTTTTTT. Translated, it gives CASSLVAGAGELFF.

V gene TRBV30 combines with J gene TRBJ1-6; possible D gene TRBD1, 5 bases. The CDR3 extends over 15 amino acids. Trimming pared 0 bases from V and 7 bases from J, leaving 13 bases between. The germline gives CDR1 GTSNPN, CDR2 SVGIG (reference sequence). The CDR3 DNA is TGTGCCTGGAGTGTCGCGGGACCAAACAATTCACCCCTCCACTTT. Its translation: CAWSVAGPNNSPLHF.

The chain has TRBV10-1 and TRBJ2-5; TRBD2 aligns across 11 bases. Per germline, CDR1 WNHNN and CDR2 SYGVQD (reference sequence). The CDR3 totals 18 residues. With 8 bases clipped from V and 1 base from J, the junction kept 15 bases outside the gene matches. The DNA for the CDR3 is TGCGCCAGCCCCGAGTGGGCCCTAGCGGGGGGTGTCCAAGAGACCCAGTACTTC. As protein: CASPEWALAGGVQETQYF.

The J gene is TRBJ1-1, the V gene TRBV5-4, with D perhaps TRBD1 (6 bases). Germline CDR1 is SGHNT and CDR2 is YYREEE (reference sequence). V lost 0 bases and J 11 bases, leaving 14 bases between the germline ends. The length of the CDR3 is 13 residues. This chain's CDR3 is CASSLDRTAGAFF. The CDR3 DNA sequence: TGTGCCAGCAGCTTGGACAGGACAGCCGGGGCTTTCTTT.

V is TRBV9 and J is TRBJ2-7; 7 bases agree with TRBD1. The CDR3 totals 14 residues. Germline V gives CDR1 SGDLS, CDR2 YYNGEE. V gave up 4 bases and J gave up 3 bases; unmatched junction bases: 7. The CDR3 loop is CASSLQGRDYEQYF. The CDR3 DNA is TGTGCCAGCAGCTTACAGGGGCGAGACTACGAGCAGTACTTC.

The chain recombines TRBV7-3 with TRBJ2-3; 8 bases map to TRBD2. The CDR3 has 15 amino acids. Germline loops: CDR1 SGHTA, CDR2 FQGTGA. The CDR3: CATQRGTSGADTQYF. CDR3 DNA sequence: TGTGCGACTCAGCGGGGGACGTCAGGGGCAGATACGCAGTATTTT.

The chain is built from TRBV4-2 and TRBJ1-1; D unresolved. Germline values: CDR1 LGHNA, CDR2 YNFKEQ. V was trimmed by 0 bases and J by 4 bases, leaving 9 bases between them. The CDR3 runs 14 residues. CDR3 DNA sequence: TGTGCCAGCAGCCAAGAAATCAGATTCACTGAAGCTTTCTTT. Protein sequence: CASSQEIRFTEAFF.

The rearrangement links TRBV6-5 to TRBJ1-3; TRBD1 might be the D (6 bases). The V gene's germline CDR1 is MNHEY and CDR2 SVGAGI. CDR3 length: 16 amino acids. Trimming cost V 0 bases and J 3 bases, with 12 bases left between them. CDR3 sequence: CASSYSTGFDGNTIYF. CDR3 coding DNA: TGTGCCAGCAGTTACTCTACAGGGTTTGATGGAAACACCATATATTTT.

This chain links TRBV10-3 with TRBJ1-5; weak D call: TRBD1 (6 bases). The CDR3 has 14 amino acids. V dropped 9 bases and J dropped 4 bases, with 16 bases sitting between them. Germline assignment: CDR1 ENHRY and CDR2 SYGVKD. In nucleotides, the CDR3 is TGTGCCATAGGGAGGGGGGGCAGTAATCAGCCCCAGCATTTT. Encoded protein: CAIGRGGSNQPQHF.

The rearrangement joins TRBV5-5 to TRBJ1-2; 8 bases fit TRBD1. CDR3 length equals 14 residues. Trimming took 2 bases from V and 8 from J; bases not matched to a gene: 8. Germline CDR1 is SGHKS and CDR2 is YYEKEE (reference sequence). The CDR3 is CASSFKTGAGGYTF. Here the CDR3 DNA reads TGTGCCAGCAGCTTTAAGACAGGGGCGGGCGGCTACACCTTC.

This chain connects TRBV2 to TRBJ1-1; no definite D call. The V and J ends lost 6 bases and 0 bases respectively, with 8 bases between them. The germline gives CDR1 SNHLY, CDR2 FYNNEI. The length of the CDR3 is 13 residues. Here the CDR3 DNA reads TGTGCCAGCAGCCTCCTTATGAACACTGAAGCTTTCTTT. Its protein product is CASSLLMNTEAFF.

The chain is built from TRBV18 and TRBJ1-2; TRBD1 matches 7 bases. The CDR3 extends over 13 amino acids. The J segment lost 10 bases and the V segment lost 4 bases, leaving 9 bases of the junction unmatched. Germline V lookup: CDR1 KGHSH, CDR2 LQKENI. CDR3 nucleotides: TGTGCCAGCTCACGTGGACAGGAGAGCAACTACACCTTC. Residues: CASSRGQESNYTF.

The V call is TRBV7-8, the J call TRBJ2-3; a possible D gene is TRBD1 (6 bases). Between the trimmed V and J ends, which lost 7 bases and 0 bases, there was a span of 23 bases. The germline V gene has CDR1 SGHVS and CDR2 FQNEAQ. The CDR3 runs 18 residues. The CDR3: CASKEVGGGTFSTDTQYF. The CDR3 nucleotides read TGTGCCAGCAAGGAAGTGGGTGGGGGCACCTTTAGCACAGATACGCAGTATTTT.

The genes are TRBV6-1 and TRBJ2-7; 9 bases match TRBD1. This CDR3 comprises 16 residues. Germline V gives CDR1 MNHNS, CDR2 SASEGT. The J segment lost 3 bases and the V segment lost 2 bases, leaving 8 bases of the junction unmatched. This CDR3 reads CASSEWGTGNVYEQYF. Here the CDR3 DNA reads TGTGCCAGCAGTGAATGGGGGACAGGGAACGTCTACGAGCAGTACTTC.